The clone carrying this T cell receptor beta chain was counted once. Its antigen remains unidentified. This CDR3 is 19 amino acids long. Germline V lookup: CDR1 SGHAT, CDR2 FQNNGV. With 2 bases clipped from V and 0 bases from J, the junction kept 7 bases outside the gene matches. This sample stems from a study of T-cell reconstitution after alpha-beta-depleted transplantation in children. General study findings and limits: T cells produced anew were the main source of T-cell counts and diversity one year after transplant. Some patients' high day-60 TCRbeta diversity was attributed to recipient cells surviving conditioning. Alpha-beta T cells about two months after transplant reportedly derived from several hundred expanded graft clones.

Unique molecular identifiers tagged the TCRbeta library. TCRdb reprocessed the PCR reads with MiXCR, giving one entry per CDR3 protein. The sample carries 200,000 to 300,000 distinct CDR3 sequences, roughly 25% recorded once. The chain carries TRBV11-2 and TRBJ2-1; 13 nucleotides agree with TRBD2. The sequencing here drew on PBMCs, taken before TCRalphabeta/CD19-depleted stem cell transplant. The sequence was obtained from a girl aged 2-10 years with Fanconi anemia, due to receive a stem cell transplant. The CDR3 region has the DNA TGTGCCAGCAGCTTATTTGGGACTAGCGGGGCGAGCTCCTACAATGAGCAGTTCTTC. It yields the protein CASSLFGTSGASSYNEQFF.